This is a list of T cell receptor beta chains from one sample in a study of blood T cell repertoires in COVID-19. The table came from immunoSEQ multiplex PCR; TCRdb's copy has only in-frame clones and leaves some out. The table records 100,000 to 120,000 clones, roughly 80% of them present only once. Sequencing was performed on peripheral blood. Receptor source: a woman of 80 years or more with acute or convalescent COVID-19. CDR3s include the opening cysteine and the closing phenylalanine or tryptophan. Each record gives: D gene, clone size, V gene, CDR3 length, J gene, CDR3 protein, CDR3 DNA. D genes are given only for firm matches. The size of a clone is reported for some rows only, either as once, few or many, or as a class for expanded clones.

.	.	TRBV11-2	13	TRBJ2-1	CASSLGRNNEQFF	TGTGCCAGCAGCTTAGGTAGAAACAATGAGCAGTTCTTC
TRBD2	.	TRBV27	16	TRBJ2-2	CASRLAGGGATGELFF	TGTGCCAGCAGACTAGCGGGAGGCGGAGCCACCGGGGAGCTGTTTTTT
.	.	TRBV5-4	15	TRBJ1-5	CASSLSPEGNQPQHF	TGTGCCAGCAGCCTGAGCCCCGAGGGCAATCAGCCCCAGCATTTT
.	.	TRBV25-1	12	TRBJ1-4	CASSRGGEKLFF	TGTGCCAGCAGTAGGGGTGGCGAAAAACTGTTTTTT
.	.	TRBV19	14	TRBJ1-2	CASSVGLLNYGYTF	TGTGCCAGTAGTGTCGGACTGTTGAACTATGGCTACACCTTC
TRBD2	.	TRBV7-9	16	TRBJ2-1	CASSPGTSATYNEQFF	TGTGCCAGCAGCCCCGGAACTAGCGCGACCTACAATGAGCAGTTCTTC
.	.	TRBV7-8	15	TRBJ1-1	CASSSYRVVNTEAFF	TGTGCCAGCAGCAGTTACAGGGTCGTGAACACTGAAGCTTTCTTT
.	.	TRBV7-9	16	TRBJ1-4	CASSYQLVGLAEKLFF	TGTGCCAGCAGCTACCAACTCGTGGGTCTAGCTGAAAAACTGTTTTTT
TRBD1	medium-sized	TRBV7-6	14	TRBJ1-4	CASSLGTGGEKLFF	TGTGCCAGCAGCTTAGGGACAGGGGGAGAAAAACTGTTTTTT
.	.	TRBV19	14	TRBJ1-5	CASSTDPRGQPQHF	TGTGCCAGTAGTACCGACCCACGGGGTCAGCCCCAGCATTTT
TRBD2	.	TRBV7-9	16	TRBJ2-5	CASSYSGAGYQETQYF	TGTGCCAGCAGCTATAGCGGGGCGGGGTACCAAGAGACCCAGTACTTC
.	.	TRBV27	16	TRBJ2-2	CASRPLERGNTGELFF	TGTGCCAGCAGGCCCCTTGAAAGGGGGAACACCGGGGAGCTGTTTTTT
TRBD1	.	TRBV7-9	18	TRBJ1-4	CASSLITGVVATNEKLFF	TGTGCCAGCAGCTTAATTACAGGGGTAGTCGCAACTAATGAAAAACTGTTTTTT
TRBD1	.	TRBV13	16	TRBJ1-1	CASSVDRGPVDTEAFF	TGTGCCAGCAGCGTGGACAGGGGGCCAGTGGACACTGAAGCTTTCTTT
TRBD1	.	TRBV4-1	18	TRBJ1-5	CASSQDGVGDRYNQPQHF	TGCGCCAGCAGCCAAGACGGTGTCGGGGACAGGTACAATCAGCCCCAGCATTTT
.	.	TRBV11-3	14	TRBJ2-1	CASSARVSYNEQFF	TGTGCCAGCAGCGCGAGGGTCTCCTACAATGAGCAGTTCTTC
.	.	TRBV2	13	TRBJ1-3	CASVAAYGNTIYF	TGTGCCAGCGTGGCGGCTTACGGAAACACCATATATTTT
.	.	TRBV3-1/TRBV3-2	16	TRBJ2-2	CASSLRAEANTGELFF	TGTGCCAGCAGCCTTCGAGCGGAGGCGAACACCGGGGAGCTGTTTTTT
.	.	TRBV14	15	TRBJ1-1	CASSQGGGANTEAFF	TGTGCCAGCAGCCAAGGTGGGGGGGCGAACACTGAAGCTTTCTTT
.	.	TRBV5-6	15	TRBJ2-3	CASSYPGDGTDTQYF	TGTGCCAGCAGCTACCCGGGAGATGGCACAGATACGCAGTATTTT
TRBD1	.	TRBV18	14	TRBJ2-4	CASSPSGTANIQYF	TGTGCCAGCTCACCGTCGGGGACAGCAAACATTCAGTACTTC
.	.	TRBV3-1/TRBV3-2	16	TRBJ2-5	CASSHSLKGAGETQYF	TGTGCCAGCAGCCATAGCTTAAAGGGGGCGGGGGAGACCCAGTACTTC
.	.	TRBV29-1	12	TRBJ1-1	CSVLRSNTEAFF	TGCAGCGTTCTGAGGTCGAACACTGAAGCTTTCTTT
.	.	TRBV27	14	TRBJ1-3	CASSGLSSGNTIYF	TGTGCCAGCAGTGGACTGAGCTCTGGAAACACCATATATTTT
.	once	TRBV12-5	14	TRBJ1-4	CASGLTVGSEKLFF	TGTGCTAGTGGTTTGACGGTGGGCAGTGAAAAACTGTTTTTT
.	.	TRBV24-1	14	TRBJ2-1	CATSDNRVFNEQFF	TGTGCCACCAGTGATAACAGGGTTTTTAATGAGCAGTTCTTC
.	.	TRBV28	13	TRBJ1-5	CATRAGGDQPQHF	TGTGCCACCCGTGCCGGGGGTGATCAGCCCCAGCATTTT
TRBD1	few	TRBV6-2/TRBV6-3	15	TRBJ1-5	CASSPSDRVGQPQHF	TGTGCCAGCAGCCCCTCGGACAGGGTGGGACAGCCCCAGCATTTT
TRBD2	few	TRBV27	13	TRBJ2-1	CASRASGSREQFF	TGTGCCAGCAGGGCTAGCGGGAGCCGGGAGCAGTTCTTC
.	.	TRBV28	13	TRBJ1-6	CASSLRGNSPLHF	TGTGCCAGCAGTTTGAGGGGGAATTCACCCCTCCACTTT
TRBD1	.	TRBV10-2	12	TRBJ1-2	CASSFGTGGYTF	TGCGCCAGCAGTTTTGGGACAGGAGGCTACACCTTC
TRBD2	.	TRBV14	15	TRBJ2-5	CASSPGLAGEETQYF	TGTGCCAGCAGCCCCGGACTAGCGGGAGAAGAGACCCAGTACTTC
.	.	TRBV3-1/TRBV3-2	15	TRBJ2-5	CASSQAGLVQETQYF	TGTGCCAGCAGCCAAGCCGGACTCGTCCAAGAGACCCAGTACTTC